These 9 T cell receptor beta chains were sequenced from one sample in a study of blood T cells in healthy people across ages. With a J-beta primer mix and a sample-barcoded 5' primer, a second PCR ran about 6 to 11 cycles. MiXCR, applied by TCRdb to the 5' RACE reads, yields one record per CDR3 protein. The sample shows around 800,000 distinct CDR3 sequences, 20% to 30% of them seen only once. In addition, the sample was reused for a study of T cells of mothers and their children.

Sequenced: blood. These receptors all come from a boy younger than 18 in good health.

This clonotype was seen only a few times. The rearrangement joins TRBV30 to TRBJ2-7; D gene unclear. CDR3 length: 13 amino acids. Germline loops: CDR1 GTSNPN, CDR2 SVGIG (reference sequence). The V and J ends lost 0 bases and 6 bases respectively, with 12 bases between them. Here the CDR3 DNA reads TGTGCCTGGAGTGTAAATTATGAGCGCGAGCAGTACTTC. Its protein is CAWSVNYEREQYF.

The chain is built from TRBV11-2 and TRBJ1-1; 8 bases align to TRBD1. This CDR3 comprises 14 residues. Trimming took 5 bases from V and 0 from J; bases not matched to a gene: 2. Germline V lookup: CDR1 SGHAT, CDR2 FQNNGV. The DNA for the CDR3 is TGTGCCAGCAGCATGGGACAGGTGAACACTGAAGCTTTCTTT. Residues: CASSMGQVNTEAFF.

This clonotype came up once. The chain joins TRBV4-1 to TRBJ2-3; possibly TRBD1 or TRBD2 for D (5 bases each). CDR1 and CDR2 (germline): MGHRA, YSYEKL. The CDR3 is 16 residues long. Between the trimmed V and J ends, which lost 0 bases and 3 bases, there was a span of 13 bases. The DNA of the CDR3 is TGCGCCAGCAGCCAAGACCCGGGGCGGTGGACAGATACGCAGTATTTT. Residues: CASSQDPGRWTDTQYF.

The chain couples TRBV5-1 to TRBJ2-5, with 8 bases that match TRBD1. Germline CDR1 and CDR2: SGHRS and YFSETQ. V was clipped by 4 bases and J by 2 bases; unmatched bases: 4. The CDR3 contains 14 residues. CDR3 nucleotides: TGCGCCAGCAGCAAACGGGACAGGCAAGAGACCCAGTACTTC. Encoded protein: CASSKRDRQETQYF.

The chain recombines TRBV11-2 with TRBJ2-4, with a possible D match to TRBD1 (5 bases). Germline CDR1 reads SGHAT; CDR2 reads FQNNGV. CDR3 length: 15 amino acids. V lost 1 base to trimming and J lost 10 bases, with 17 bases between them. CDR3 loop: CASSLVGALAIIQYF. The CDR3 DNA reads as TGTGCCAGCAGCTTAGTAGGGGCCCTCGCGATAATTCAGTACTTC.

Only a few counts were recorded for this clonotype. The rearrangement joins TRBV29-1 to TRBJ1-4, with D possibly TRBD1 on 6 matching bases. V was trimmed by 7 bases and J by 4 bases, leaving 10 bases between them. Germline V gene sequence: CDR1 SQVTM, CDR2 ANQGSEA. The CDR3 extends over 12 amino acids. The CDR3 sequence is CSGTVGNEKLFF. The CDR3 DNA reads TGCAGCGGGACAGTGGGTAATGAAAAACTGTTTTTT.

The chain joins TRBV6-5 to TRBJ1-2; D remains ambiguous. The CDR3 runs to 16 residues. Per germline, CDR1 MNHEY and CDR2 SVGAGI. The ends were cut back, 0 bases at V and 4 bases at J, with 15 bases in the middle. The DNA for the CDR3 is TGTGCCAGCAGTTACTCGAGAGGAATCGGAACCTATGGCTACACCTTC. This gives the protein CASSYSRGIGTYGYTF.

The sample holds a few counts of this clonotype. This chain joins TRBV6-2 or TRBV6-3 and TRBJ2-1; 8 nucleotides line up with TRBD1. The CDR3 has 14 amino acids. Germline V gene sequence: CDR1 MNHEY, CDR2 SVGEGT. V was clipped by 11 bases and J by 5 bases; unmatched bases: 11. The CDR3 loop is CALRRTGHHNEQFF. CDR3 DNA sequence: TGTGCCCTCCGGCGGACAGGGCATCACAATGAGCAGTTCTTC.

The rearrangement joins TRBV12-3 or TRBV12-4 to TRBJ2-3; the D gene is possibly TRBD2 (5 bases). The CDR3 has 12 amino acids. Trimming took 3 bases from V and 7 from J, leaving 8 bases between them. CDR3 sequence: CASSFGLYTQYF. The CDR3 DNA reads as TGTGCCAGCAGTTTTGGACTTTATACGCAGTATTTT.